The 11 T cell receptor beta chains below come from one sample, sequenced in a study of T cell repertoires in cytomegalovirus infection. Antigens of these TCRs are unknown. Using its own MiXCR run on the reads, TCRdb lists one record per CDR3 protein. The top ten hold 11% to 15% of the sample, which has some 940,000 distinct CDR3 sequences, 31% seen once. The specimen comprised cultured CD8+ T cells from PBMCs, sampled from culture after CMV antigen stimulation. Receptors were obtained from a human donor in good health (CMV status not recorded). Some clones in this sample may be carry-over from other donors' samples.

The chain has TRBV3-1 and TRBJ1-3; D remains ambiguous. Trimming took off 0 bases at V and 2 bases at J, with 8 bases between the two ends. The germline V gene has CDR1 LGHDT and CDR2 YNNKEL (reference sequence). CDR3 length: 15 residues. In DNA, the CDR3 is TGTGCCAGCAGCCAAGATACGGGGACTGGAAACACCATATATTTT. Residues: CASSQDTGTGNTIYF.

To note about this clonotype: An end of the junction does not agree with germline; a read error may underlie this. The rearrangement uses TRBV12-3 or TRBV12-4 and TRBJ1-5; 8 nucleotides agree with TRBD1. The CDR3 runs 11 residues. The CDR3 here is CASSDRDRTFF. CDR3 sequence (DNA): TGTGCCAGCAGTGACCGGGACAGGACCTTTTTT.

The chain has TRBV12-3 or TRBV12-4 and TRBJ1-2, with TRBD1 matching 7 bases. V was pared by 5 bases and J by 8 bases, with 8 bases of the junction left unmatched. The CDR3 consists of 13 residues. CDR3 sequence reads: CASSTGGQEGYTF. CDR3 DNA: TGTGCCAGCAGTACGGGTGGACAGGAGGGCTACACCTTC.

The chain couples TRBV10-3 to TRBJ2-7, with TRBD2 matching 8 bases. With V trimmed by 10 bases and J by 4 bases, 9 bases remained unmatched. The CDR3 totals 13 residues. Per the germline V gene, CDR1 is ENHRY and CDR2 is SYGVKD. CDR3 sequence: CANPLAGPYEQYV. Written as DNA, the CDR3 is TGTGCCAACCCTTTAGCGGGGCCATACGAGCAGTACGTC.

The J gene is TRBJ1-6, the V gene TRBV6-1; 8 bases match TRBD1. This CDR3 has 15 amino acids. Unmatched junction bases numbered 11, after V lost 7 bases and J lost 9 bases. The germline CDR1 and CDR2 sequences are MNHNS and SASEGT. The CDR3 DNA is TGTGCCAGCAAACCGGGACAGGCCAAATTTTCACCCCTCCACTTT. It encodes CASKPGQAKFSPLHF.

Only a few counts were recorded for this clonotype. The chain recombines TRBV6-2 or TRBV6-3 with TRBJ2-2, with D tentatively TRBD2 (6 bases). Per the germline V gene, CDR1 is MNHEY and CDR2 is SVGEGT. Trimming stripped 4 bases from V and 1 base from J, with 10 bases between. The CDR3 contains 15 residues. DNA of the CDR3: TGTGCCAGCAGTTTACTAGCTCTGAACACCGGGGAGCTGTTTTTT. Translation gives CASSLLALNTGELFF.

The table lists this clonotype with a few counts. The rearrangement uses TRBV2 and TRBJ2-5, with 9 bases fitting TRBD1. CDR1 is SNHLY, CDR2 FYNNEI, per germline. V shed 6 bases and J 4 bases; nucleotides not matched to a gene: 12. The CDR3 covers 16 residues. The CDR3 region is CASSPSVNRGLETQYF. As DNA, the CDR3 is TGTGCCAGCAGCCCTTCGGTGAACAGGGGGCTAGAGACCCAGTACTTC.

Only a few counts were recorded for this clonotype. CDR3 in DNA: TGTGCCAGCGGGGTTACCTTGAGCTCCTACGAGCAGTACTTC. Amino acids: CASGVTLSSYEQYF. The V and J genes are TRBV6-6 and TRBJ2-7; D gene ambiguous. This CDR3 has 14 amino acids. V was clipped by 8 bases and J by 0 bases, with 14 bases between them. From germline, CDR1 is MNHNY and CDR2 SVGAGI (reference sequence).

This clonotype occurred a few times. The chain uses TRBV6-5 and TRBJ2-1; D gene ambiguous. V was trimmed by 6 bases and J by 5 bases, leaving 5 bases between them. CDR1 and CDR2 (germline): MNHEY, SVGAGI. This CDR3 contains 11 residues. CDR3 region: CASRLHNEQFF. The CDR3 DNA is TGTGCCAGCAGACTACACAATGAGCAGTTCTTC.

The sample holds many counts of this clonotype. The chain is built from TRBV6-2 or TRBV6-3 and TRBJ1-5; the D gene is possibly TRBD1 (5 bases). The length of the CDR3 is 15 residues. V lost 11 bases, J lost 0 bases, and 17 bases lay in between. Looked up from germline, CDR1 is MNHEY and CDR2 is SVGEGT. The CDR3 DNA sequence: TGTGCCGTCCGGTGGGGACGTAATAGCAATCAGCCCCAGCATTTT. It translates to CAVRWGRNSNQPQHF.

This clonotype was seen more than once but under ten times. The J gene is TRBJ1-5, the V gene TRBV5-1; D gene ambiguous. There are 19 residues in the CDR3. Trimming took 2 bases from V and 2 from J, leaving 23 bases between them. Germline assignment: CDR1 SGHRS and CDR2 YFSETQ. Written as DNA, the CDR3 is TGCGCCAGCAGCTTATTTGAGCGTGGAGGCCTAGGAGGCAATCAGCCCCAGCATTTT. Encoded protein: CASSLFERGGLGGNQPQHF. Drawing the rest from reference TRBV5-1 and TRBJ1-5, the complete variable domain is KAGVTQTPRYLIKTRGQQVTLSCSPISGHRSVSWYQQTPGQGLQFLFEYFSETQRNKGNFPGRFSGRQFSNSRSEMNVSTLELGDSALYLCASSLFERGGLGGNQPQHFGDGTRLSIL.